This T cell receptor (beta chain) was recovered during a study of T cell repertoires in ileal Crohn's disease. Points from the study as a whole: Every patient over 26.8% clonality showed endoscopic recurrence.

The germline V gene has CDR1 SGHTA and CDR2 FQGNSA. CDR3 length: 11 residues. Trimming removed 5 bases from V and 3 bases from J, with 5 bases in between. The data were produced by immunoSEQ multiplex PCR, yet TCRdb's version contains in-frame clones alone and is incomplete. The sample lists approximately 18,000 clones, less than 90% seen once, with 9% to 12% in the top ten. For this clone: What it recognizes is unknown.

The genes are TRBV7-2 and TRBJ2-7; no firm D call. The clonotype comes from an adult with Crohn's disease. The sample was ileal tissue. The CDR3 DNA sequence: TGTGCCAGCAGCCTAAACTACGAGCAGTACTTC. It translates to CASSLNYEQYF.